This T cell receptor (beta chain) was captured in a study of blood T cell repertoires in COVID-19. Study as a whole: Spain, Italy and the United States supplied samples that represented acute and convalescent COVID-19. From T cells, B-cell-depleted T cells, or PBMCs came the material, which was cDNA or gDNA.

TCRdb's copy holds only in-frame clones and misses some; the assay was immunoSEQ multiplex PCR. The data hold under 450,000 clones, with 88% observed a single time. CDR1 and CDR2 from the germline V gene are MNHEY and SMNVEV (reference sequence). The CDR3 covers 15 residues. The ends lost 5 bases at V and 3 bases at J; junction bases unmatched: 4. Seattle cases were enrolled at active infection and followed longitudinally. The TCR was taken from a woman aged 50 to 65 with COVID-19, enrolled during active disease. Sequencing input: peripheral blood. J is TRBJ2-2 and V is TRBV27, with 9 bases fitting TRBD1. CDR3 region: CASSARDRDTGELFF. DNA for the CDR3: TGTGCCAGCAGTGCCCGGGACAGGGACACCGGGGAGCTGTTTTTT.